This T cell receptor beta chain was sequenced during a study of cytomegalovirus exposure and HLA in healthy donors. The V end lost 5 bases, the J end lost 5 bases, and 10 bases lay between the germline ends. Germline V gives CDR1 MNHNY, CDR2 SVGAGI (reference sequence). The CDR3 loop spans 13 amino acids. The PCR was carried out with 60 Vbeta primers and 13 Jbeta primers. Repertoires were generated with immunoSEQ multiplex PCR, while TCRdb's copy carries only in-frame clones and drops some. Among 150,000 to 200,000 clones, around 85% were seen once, and the ten largest hold approximately 2.1%. What was sequenced was PBMCs. The receptor's source is a male donor in good health and CMV-seronegative. The V call is TRBV6-6, the J call TRBJ1-5, with D possibly being TRBD1 (6 bases). CDR3 bases: TGTGCCAGCAGTCGGGGGGGCTATCAGCCCCAGCATTTT. Its translation is CASSRGGYQPQHF.